This T cell receptor (beta chain) was recorded in a study of chemoradiotherapy in HPV16-positive cancers. Across the whole study: Candidate HPV-specific clones and shared TCR motifs came from two HPV16-positive patients.

The data were produced by immunoSEQ multiplex PCR, yet TCRdb's version contains in-frame clones alone and is incomplete. This table has approximately 9,300 clones, roughly nine tenths appearing once. Worth noting for this clone: Its antigen is unidentified.

The study, taken as a whole, reports: Candidate HPV-specific clones and E7-related TCR motifs grew in tumor during treatment.

CDR1 and CDR2 (germline): MNHNY, SVGAGI (reference sequence). This CDR3 has 13 residues. Trimming removed 2 bases from V and 2 bases from J, with 7 bases in between. The J gene is TRBJ2-7, the V gene TRBV6-6; D is uncertain. Specimen: blood, collected from a patient who underwent chemoradiotherapy. This TCR derives from a human donor with HPV-associated anogenital cancer. The CDR3: CASSYRATYEQYF. Written as DNA, the CDR3 is TGTGCCAGCAGTTACAGGGCCACCTACGAGCAGTACTTC.